What follows are 13 T cell receptor beta chains derived from one specimen sequenced in a study of blood T cell repertoires in COVID-19. Only in-frame clones appear in the TCRdb table, and some are missing; sequencing was by immunoSEQ multiplex PCR. This table has 180,000 or so clones, around four fifths appearing once. Sequenced input: peripheral blood. These receptors were obtained from a human donor with acute or convalescent COVID-19. The donor label of this sample is uncertain.

This clone appeared a few times. J is TRBJ2-1 and V is TRBV9, with D possibly being TRBD2 (5 bases). The CDR3 covers 16 residues. Trimming left V 4 bases short and J 2 bases short, with 16 bases between. Germline-derived CDR1 and CDR2 are SGDLS and YYNGEE. In nucleotides, the CDR3 is TGTGCCAGCAGCCAATTCATCTCTAGCACCTACAATGAGCAGTTCTTC. Its translation is CASSQFISSTYNEQFF.

V is TRBV7-2 and J is TRBJ2-2; the match to TRBD2 covers 8 bases. The germline V gene has CDR1 SGHTA and CDR2 FQGNSA. The junction had 6 bases not matched to a gene; V was cut back by 5 bases and J by 1 base. CDR3 length: 16 amino acids. CDR3 bases: TGTGCCAGCAGCCGCGGGGGGACGGGGAACACCGGGGAGCTGTTTTTT. Protein product: CASSRGGTGNTGELFF.

The chain uses TRBV6-4 and TRBJ1-5, with D tentatively TRBD1 (5 bases). CDR1 MRHNA and CDR2 SNTAGT come from the germline V gene. Trimming stripped 3 bases from V and 9 bases from J, with 15 bases between. This CDR3 has 14 residues. The DNA of the CDR3 is TGTGCCAGCAGTGAAACCGATCAGGGTGTGCCCCAGCATTTT. This gives the protein CASSETDQGVPQHF.

The V gene is TRBV28, the J gene TRBJ1-1; TRBD1 is a possible D gene (6 bases). V lost 7 bases and J lost 8, with 23 bases in between. This CDR3 is 15 amino acids long. Per germline, CDR1 MDHEN and CDR2 SYDVKM. CDR3 in amino acids: CASISPLQGASEAFF. CDR3 coding DNA: TGTGCCAGCATTAGCCCCCTACAGGGAGCCTCGGAAGCTTTCTTT.

The rearrangement links TRBV30 to TRBJ2-3; a weak D match, TRBD2 (6 bases). With 3 bases removed from V and 0 bases from J, the gap between germline ends came to 13 bases. This CDR3 is built from 15 residues. From germline, CDR1 is GTSNPN and CDR2 SVGIG (reference sequence). Written as DNA, the CDR3 is TGTGCCTGGAGCGTGGGGGGATCTAGCACAGATACGCAGTATTTT. Its translation is CAWSVGGSSTDTQYF.

The chain has TRBV9 and TRBJ1-2, with 9 bases aligning to TRBD1. Trimming took 3 bases from V and 7 from J; bases not matched to a gene: 7. This CDR3 spans 14 amino acids. Germline V lookup: CDR1 SGDLS, CDR2 YYNGEE. The chain's CDR3 is CASSEQGAIAGYTF. The CDR3 bases are TGTGCCAGCAGCGAACAGGGGGCGATCGCTGGCTACACCTTC.

The genes are TRBV6-5 and TRBJ2-7; D remains ambiguous. The V end lost 7 bases, the J end lost 3 bases, and 7 bases lay between the germline ends. The CDR3 is 11 amino acids. The germline CDR1 and CDR2 sequences are MNHEY and SVGAGI. This chain's CDR3 is CASTAGYEQYF. Here the CDR3 DNA reads TGTGCCAGCACCGCAGGCTACGAGCAGTACTTC.

V gene TRBV19 combines with J gene TRBJ1-5; 9 bases align to TRBD1. The germline V gene encodes CDR1 LNHDA and CDR2 SQIVND (reference sequence). The CDR3 has 15 residues. V gave up 3 bases and J gave up 5 bases; unmatched junction bases: 5. The CDR3 loop reads CASSIRTGAYQPQHF. CDR3 sequence (DNA): TGTGCCAGTAGTATTCGGACAGGGGCATATCAGCCCCAGCATTTT.

By frequency in the sample, this clone is hyperexpanded. This chain connects TRBV28 to TRBJ2-7; 9 nucleotides agree with TRBD1. The CDR3 has 13 amino acids. J lost 4 bases, V lost 6 bases, and 4 bases had no gene match. The germline V gene encodes CDR1 MDHEN and CDR2 SYDVKM. The CDR3 here is CASSLDRGYEQYF. CDR3 bases: TGTGCCAGCAGCCTGGACAGGGGATACGAGCAGTACTTC.

The rearrangement links TRBV9 to TRBJ2-1; 8 bases are shared with TRBD2. Germline CDR1 is SGDLS and CDR2 is YYNGEE. There are 15 residues in the CDR3. V lost 0 bases to trimming and J lost 9 bases; unmatched junction nucleotides: 8. The CDR3 spells CASSVEGLVLGEQFF. In nucleotides, the CDR3 is TGTGCCAGCAGCGTAGAGGGACTAGTGCTAGGTGAGCAGTTCTTC.

The chain has TRBV20-1 and TRBJ2-7, with 9 nucleotides matching TRBD1. Trimming took 3 bases from V and 4 from J; bases not matched to a gene: 10. The CDR3 contains 15 residues. Germline loops: CDR1 DFQATT, CDR2 SNEGSKA (reference sequence). CDR3 loop: CSASPYRDREYEQYF. In DNA form, the CDR3 reads TGCAGTGCTAGTCCATATAGGGACAGGGAATACGAGCAGTACTTC.

This chain joins TRBV6-5 and TRBJ2-7; 7 positions agree with TRBD1. Germline V lookup: CDR1 MNHEY, CDR2 SVGAGI. J gave up 6 bases and V 7 bases, and 12 bases lay outside the gene matches. There are 14 residues in the CDR3. The CDR3 DNA reads TGTGCCAGCATGACAGGACAGGTCCTTCGCGAGCAGTACTTC. It specifies CASMTGQVLREQYF.

The V gene is TRBV6-2 or TRBV6-3, the J gene TRBJ1-2; 7 bases match TRBD1. V shed 5 bases, J shed 8 bases, and the junction held 14 bases outside the gene matches. CDR3 size: 15 residues. Germline values: CDR1 MNHEY, CDR2 SVGEGT. The CDR3 spells CASSIHRDSPTGYTF. The CDR3 nucleotides are TGTGCCAGCAGTATACATAGGGACAGTCCGACGGGCTACACCTTC.